The present T cell receptor beta chain was sequenced within a study of blood T cells in healthy people across ages. Regarding the study as a whole: What prevented conclusive comparison of naive and antigen-experienced cells was that PBMCs were unsorted. Fewer expanded clones and more diversity marked long-lived versus aged donors.

Sample-barcoded 5' priming and a J-beta primer mix drove a second PCR of about 7 to 11 cycles. TCRdb analysed the 5' RACE reads with MiXCR anew, one entry per CDR3 protein. The repertoire holds approximately 1,700,000 distinct CDR3 sequences, with around 40% as singletons. The germline V and J ends were trimmed by 4 bases and 3 bases, with 10 bases remaining between them. CDR3 size: 13 residues. The germline V gene has CDR1 DFQATT and CDR2 SNEGSKA (reference sequence). This clonotype was seen more than once but under ten times. Its matching antigen is unknown. The source of this sequence is a human donor in good health. V is TRBV20-1 and J is TRBJ1-5; D remains ambiguous. The sequencing input was blood. The DNA for the CDR3 is TGCAGTGCTACACCCGCACTCAATCAGCCCCAGCATTTT. This translates into CSATPALNQPQHF.